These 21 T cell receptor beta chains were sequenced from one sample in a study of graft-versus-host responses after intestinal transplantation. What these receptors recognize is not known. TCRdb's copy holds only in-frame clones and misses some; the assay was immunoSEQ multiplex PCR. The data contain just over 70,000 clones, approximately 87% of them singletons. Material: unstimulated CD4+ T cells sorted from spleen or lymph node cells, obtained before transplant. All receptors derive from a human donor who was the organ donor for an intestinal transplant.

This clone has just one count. The DNA of the CDR3 is TGTGCCAGTAGTATAGGGGGACAGAGGTCTGGGGCCAACGTCCTGACTTTC. It specifies CASSIGGQRSGANVLTF. V usage is TRBV19 and J usage is TRBJ2-6; 7 bases align to TRBD1. The V gene's germline CDR1 is LNHDA and CDR2 SQIVND (reference sequence). The CDR3 extends over 17 amino acids. The V and J ends lost 1 base and 1 base, in that order; junction bases with no gene match: 4.

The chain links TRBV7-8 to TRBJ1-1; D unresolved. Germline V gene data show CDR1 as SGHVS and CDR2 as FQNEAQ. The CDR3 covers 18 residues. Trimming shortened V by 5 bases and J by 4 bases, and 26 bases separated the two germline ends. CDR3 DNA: TGTGCCAGCAGCCCCCGAAGGAATTTAGGGAGGGAGGTCACTGAAGCTTTCTTT. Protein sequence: CASSPRRNLGREVTEAFF. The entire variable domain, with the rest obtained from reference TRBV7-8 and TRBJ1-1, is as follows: GAGVSQSPRYKVAKRGQDVALRCDPISGHVSLFWYQQALGQGPEFLTYFQNEAQLDKSGLPSDRFFAERPEGSVSTLKIQRTQQEDSAVYLCASSPRRNLGREVTEAFFGQGTRLTVV.

CDR3 nucleotide sequence: TGTGCCAGTAGTAGGGTGACAGGGAGAAAAGAGACCCAGTACTTC. The encoded protein is CASSRVTGRKETQYF. The chain has TRBV19 and TRBJ2-5, with 7 bases that match TRBD1. V lost 4 bases and J lost 3; bases outside the gene matches: 8. This CDR3 has 15 amino acids. From germline, CDR1 is LNHDA and CDR2 SQIVND (reference sequence).

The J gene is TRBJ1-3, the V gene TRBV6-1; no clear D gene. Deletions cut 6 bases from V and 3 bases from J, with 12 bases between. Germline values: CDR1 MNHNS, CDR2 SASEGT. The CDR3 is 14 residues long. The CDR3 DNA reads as TGTGCCAGCAGCTCCCACGCGGGTGGAAACACCATATATTTT. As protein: CASSSHAGGNTIYF.

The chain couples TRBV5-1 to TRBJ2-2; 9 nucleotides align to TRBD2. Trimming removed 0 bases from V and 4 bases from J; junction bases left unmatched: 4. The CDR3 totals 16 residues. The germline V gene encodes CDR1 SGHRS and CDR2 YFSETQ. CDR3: CASSLVAGAVTGELFF. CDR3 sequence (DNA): TGCGCCAGCAGCTTGGTAGCGGGGGCCGTCACCGGGGAGCTGTTTTTT. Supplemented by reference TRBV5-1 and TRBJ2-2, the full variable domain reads KAGVTQTPRYLIKTRGQQVTLSCSPISGHRSVSWYQQTPGQGLQFLFEYFSETQRNKGNFPGRFSGRQFSNSRSEMNVSTLELGDSALYLCASSLVAGAVTGELFFGEGSRLTVL.

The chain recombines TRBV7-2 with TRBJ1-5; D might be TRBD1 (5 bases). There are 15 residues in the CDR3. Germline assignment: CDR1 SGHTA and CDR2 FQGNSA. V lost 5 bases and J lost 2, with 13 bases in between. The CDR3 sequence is CASSASGGGNQPQHF. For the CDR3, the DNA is TGTGCCAGCAGCGCCTCGGGGGGAGGCAATCAGCCCCAGCATTTT. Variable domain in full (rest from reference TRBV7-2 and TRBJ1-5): GAGVSQSPSNKVTEKGKDVELRCDPISGHTALYWYRQSLGQGLEFLIYFQGNSAPDKSGLPSDRFSAERTGGSVSTLTIQRTQQEDSAVYLCASSASGGGNQPQHFGDGTRLSIL.

CDR3 in DNA: TGTGCCAGCAGTGTAGAAGGACTCCAAAACATTCAGTACTTC. Its translation: CASSVEGLQNIQYF. This rearrangement joins TRBV2 to TRBJ2-4, with D tentatively TRBD2 (5 bases). CDR1 and CDR2 from the germline V gene are SNHLY and FYNNEI. V shed 4 bases and J shed 5 bases, with 12 bases lying between them. The CDR3 loop spans 14 amino acids.

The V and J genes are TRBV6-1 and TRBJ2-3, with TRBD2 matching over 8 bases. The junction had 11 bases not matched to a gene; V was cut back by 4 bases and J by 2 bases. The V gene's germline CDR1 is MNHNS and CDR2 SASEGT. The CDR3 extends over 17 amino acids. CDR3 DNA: TGTGCCAGCAGTGGGACGTTTAGCGGGATGTACACAGATACGCAGTATTTT. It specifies CASSGTFSGMYTDTQYF.

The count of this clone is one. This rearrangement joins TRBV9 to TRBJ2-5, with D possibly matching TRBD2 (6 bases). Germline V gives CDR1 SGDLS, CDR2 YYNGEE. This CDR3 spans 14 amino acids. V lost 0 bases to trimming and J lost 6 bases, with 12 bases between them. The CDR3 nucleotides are TGTGCCAGCAGCGTAGGGGGGGTCGGGAAGACCCAGTACTTC. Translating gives CASSVGGVGKTQYF.

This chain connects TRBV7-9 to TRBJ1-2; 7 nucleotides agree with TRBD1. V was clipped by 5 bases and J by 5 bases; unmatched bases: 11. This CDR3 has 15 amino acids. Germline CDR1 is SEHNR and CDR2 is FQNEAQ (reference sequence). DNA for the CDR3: TGTGCCAGCAGCCACGACAGGGACGCTAGATATGGCTACACCTTC. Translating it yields CASSHDRDARYGYTF.

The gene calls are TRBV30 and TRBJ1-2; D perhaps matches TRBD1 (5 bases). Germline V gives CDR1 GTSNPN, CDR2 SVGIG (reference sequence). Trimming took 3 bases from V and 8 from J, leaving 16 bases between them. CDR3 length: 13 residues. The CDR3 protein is CAWRSTVESGYTF. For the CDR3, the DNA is TGTGCCTGGAGATCGACAGTGGAATCCGGCTACACCTTC.

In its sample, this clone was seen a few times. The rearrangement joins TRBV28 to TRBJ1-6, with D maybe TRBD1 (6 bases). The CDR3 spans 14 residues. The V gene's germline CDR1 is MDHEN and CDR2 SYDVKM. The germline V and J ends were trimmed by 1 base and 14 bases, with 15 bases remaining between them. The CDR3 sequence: CASSLSGTLSTLHF. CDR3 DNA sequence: TGTGCCAGCAGTTTATCCGGGACACTTTCCACCCTCCACTTT.

DNA of the CDR3: TGTGCCACCAGCAGAGATTGGACTACTGGGGCCAACGTCCTGACTTTC. Translated, it gives CATSRDWTTGANVLTF. The J gene is TRBJ2-6, the V gene TRBV15; possible D gene TRBD2, 6 bases. The V end lost 0 bases, the J end lost 2 bases, and 8 bases lay between the germline ends. Per the germline V gene, CDR1 is LNHNV and CDR2 is YYDKDF (reference sequence). The CDR3 contains 16 residues.

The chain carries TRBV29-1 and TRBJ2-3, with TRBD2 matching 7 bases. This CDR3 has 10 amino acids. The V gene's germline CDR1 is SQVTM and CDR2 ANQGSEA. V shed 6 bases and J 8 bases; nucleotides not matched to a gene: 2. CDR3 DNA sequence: TGCAGCGTCCCGGGGGGTACGCAGTATTTT. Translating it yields CSVPGGTQYF.

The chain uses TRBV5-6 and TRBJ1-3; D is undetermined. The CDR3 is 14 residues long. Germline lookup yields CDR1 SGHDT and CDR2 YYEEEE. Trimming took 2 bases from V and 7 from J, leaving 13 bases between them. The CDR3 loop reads CASSFSSAENTIYF. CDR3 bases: TGTGCCAGCAGCTTCTCTAGTGCCGAGAACACCATATATTTT.

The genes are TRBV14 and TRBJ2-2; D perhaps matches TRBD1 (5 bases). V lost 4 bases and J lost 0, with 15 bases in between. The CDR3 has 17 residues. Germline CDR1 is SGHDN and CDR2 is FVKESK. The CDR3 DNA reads TGTGCCAGCAGCCTAAGGGGCAGGACCTCGAACACCGGGGAGCTGTTTTTT. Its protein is CASSLRGRTSNTGELFF.

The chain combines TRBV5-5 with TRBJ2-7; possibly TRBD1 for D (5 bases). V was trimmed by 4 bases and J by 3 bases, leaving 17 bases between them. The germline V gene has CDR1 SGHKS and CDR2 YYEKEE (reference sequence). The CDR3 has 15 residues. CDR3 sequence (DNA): TGTGCCAGCAGCGTTGGCTTGGGGCAGAACTACGAGCAGTACGTC. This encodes CASSVGLGQNYEQYV.

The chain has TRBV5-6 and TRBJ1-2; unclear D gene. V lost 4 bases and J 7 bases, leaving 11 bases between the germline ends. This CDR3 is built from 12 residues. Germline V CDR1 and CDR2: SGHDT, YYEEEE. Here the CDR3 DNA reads TGTGCCAGCAGCCAAGGACTCGGTGGCTACACCTTC. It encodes CASSQGLGGYTF.

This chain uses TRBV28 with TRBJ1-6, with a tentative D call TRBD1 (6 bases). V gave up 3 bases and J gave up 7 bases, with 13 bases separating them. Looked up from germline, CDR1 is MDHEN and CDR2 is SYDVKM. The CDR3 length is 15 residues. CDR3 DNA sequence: TGTGCCAGCAGTTTCGGTGTGGGGGCCAATTCACCCCTCCACTTT. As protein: CASSFGVGANSPLHF.

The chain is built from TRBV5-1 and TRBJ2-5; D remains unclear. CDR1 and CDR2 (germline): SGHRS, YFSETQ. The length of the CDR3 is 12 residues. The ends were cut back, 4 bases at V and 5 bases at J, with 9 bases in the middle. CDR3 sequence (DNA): TGCGCCAGCAGCCCAACCCAGGAGACCCAGTACTTC. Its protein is CASSPTQETQYF. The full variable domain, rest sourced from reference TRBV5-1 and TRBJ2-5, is KAGVTQTPRYLIKTRGQQVTLSCSPISGHRSVSWYQQTPGQGLQFLFEYFSETQRNKGNFPGRFSGRQFSNSRSEMNVSTLELGDSALYLCASSPTQETQYFGPGTRLLVL.

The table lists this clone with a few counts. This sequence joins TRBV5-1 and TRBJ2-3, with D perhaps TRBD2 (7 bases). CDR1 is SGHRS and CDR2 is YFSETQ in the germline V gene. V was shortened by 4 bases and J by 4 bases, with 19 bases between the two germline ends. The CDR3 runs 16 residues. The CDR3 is CASSGGRSGVPDTQYF. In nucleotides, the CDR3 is TGCGCCAGCAGCGGGGGGCGAAGCGGGGTCCCAGATACGCAGTATTTT.